This T cell receptor (beta chain) was recorded in a study of regulatory T cells in long-lasting Graves disease (dated by TCRdb to the early 2020s). Turning to the overall study: Persistent Graves' disease meant more than 5 years of antithyroid drug treatment with TSH receptor autoantibodies that stayed positive. Persistent Graves' disease patients were compared with newly diagnosed Graves' disease patients by peripheral blood TCR sequencing and RNA sequencing. The study was conducted in China and was registered as a clinical trial. A total of about 33 samples were covered by TCR sequencing, comprising some 13 persistent and around 20 newly diagnosed Graves' disease patients. Antithyroid drugs had been taken for 8.5 to 13 years on average by persistent Graves' disease patients in the clinical cohort.

The time point label corresponds to: persistent/refractory GD, antithyroid drugs over 5 years with positive TRAb. For both TCR sequencing and RNA sequencing, RNA was extracted from PBMCs using TRIzol. Graves' disease was diagnosed according to American Thyroid Association guidelines. The patients came from an endocrinology department in Xi'an, China. Each patient gave approximately 9.7 milliliters of peripheral blood, collected in an EDTA anticoagulant tube. Ficoll Paque Plus density gradient separation was used to isolate PBMCs, and no further T cell sorting was done. RNA quality was checked with an Agilent 2100 Bioanalyzer and agarose gel, and concentration with a NanoDrop 2000. The sample holds many counts of this clonotype. The antigen it binds to is not known. No base-level quality is on record; no much larger clone is a single base apart. The germline ends are 18 bases apart after V is trimmed by 6 bases and J by 7 bases. The CDR3 starts with the cysteine, ends with the phenylalanine, and has 15 residues. Only the CDR3 region is kept as DNA, spanning 45 bases read in frame from base 1. CDR1 and CDR2 are drawn from the germline V gene: SNHLY, FYNNEI.

Findings and caveats that apply to the study as a whole: Persistent patients shared more public clonotypes among themselves (fewer than 3,000) than newly diagnosed patients did (about 970). Lower TCR Shannon entropy and fewer highly expanded clones were observed in persistent Graves' disease patients than in newly diagnosed patients, which suggested clonal expansion. As a limitation, the authors acknowledged that the small sample size may reduce accuracy. Persistent disease showed preferential use of TRBV28, TRBJ1-2 and TRBJ2-5, whereas newly diagnosed disease favored TRBV20-1 and TRBJ2-1. Sequencing and analysis were restricted to the TCR beta chain. The study examined only peripheral blood because the primary lesion, thyroid tissue, could not be accessed.

The library relied on multiplex PCR. Sequencing took place on an Illumina HiSeq 4000. CDR3 regions were amplified by Arm-PCR with iRepertoire HTBI primers to construct TCR beta libraries. Before sequencing, the PCR products went through gel purification. The published analysis was carried out like this. A total of under 80 TRBV and 14 TRBJ segments were identified across samples and were used for gene usage analysis of CDR3 amino acid clonotypes. Filtered high-quality paired reads were merged into contigs using COPE and FqMerger. BLAST was used to align contigs to the IMGT TRBV, TRBD and TRBJ reference genes, and CDR3 was defined following IMGT. Highly expanded clones were defined as clonotypes with a frequency above 0.1%. Shannon entropy was used to measure repertoire diversity, and the Gini coefficient was used to measure V-J evenness. A clonotype was considered public if more than one individual shared it. In-frame beta chains were kept once TCRdb had trimmed the public reads at Q25 with fastp and called clones with MiXCR. Each CDR3 protein gets just one entry, which takes the most common genes and DNA from the rows behind it. The V and J calls shown here were made by TCRdb, not taken from the authors' results. This sample comprises around 450,000 distinct CDR3 sequences, roughly 21% of them detected only once. Roughly 7.1% of the sample rests with the top ten.

This receptor was taken from a female donor with Graves disease. The sample consisted of peripheral blood mononuclear cells (PBMCs), taken when the disease was refractory, from a patient treated with antithyroid drugs. The V gene is TRBV2 and the J gene is TRBJ2-2; tentative D gene TRBD2, with 6 bases matching. The nucleotides read TGTGCCAGCAGGACGAGTAGCGGAGGGAGCGGGGAGCTGTTTTTT. Its translation reads: CASRTSSGGSGELFF.